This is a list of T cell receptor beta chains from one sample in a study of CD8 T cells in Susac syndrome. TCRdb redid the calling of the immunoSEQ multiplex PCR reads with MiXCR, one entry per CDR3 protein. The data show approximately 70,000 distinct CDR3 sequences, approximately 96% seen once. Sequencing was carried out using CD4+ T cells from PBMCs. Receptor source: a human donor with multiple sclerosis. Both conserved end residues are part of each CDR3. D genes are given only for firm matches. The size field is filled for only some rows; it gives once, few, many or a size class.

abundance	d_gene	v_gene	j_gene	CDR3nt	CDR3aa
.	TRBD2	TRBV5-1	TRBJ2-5	TGCGCCAGCAGCTCAGGGAGGGAAGAGACCCAGTACTTC	CASSSGREETQYF
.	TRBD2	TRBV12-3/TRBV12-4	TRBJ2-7	TGTGCCAGCAGTCCGGGACTAGCGGGGCTCTCAGGGCAGTACTTC	CASSPGLAGLSGQYF
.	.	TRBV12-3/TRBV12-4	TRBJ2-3	TGTGCCAGCAGTCCGGGGGTCTCAGATACGCAGTATTTT	CASSPGVSDTQYF
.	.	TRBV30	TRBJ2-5	TGTGCCTGGAACCTACGAGGCAGGGCCCAAGAGACCCAGTACTTC	CAWNLRGRAQETQYF
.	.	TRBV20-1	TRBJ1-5	TGCAGTGCCAAGCCTCTGTCGGACAATCAGCCCCAGCATTTT	CSAKPLSDNQPQHF
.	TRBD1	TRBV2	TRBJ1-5	TGTGCCAGCAGGCCCGGGACAGGGTTCGGTCTCCAGCATTTT	CASRPGTGFGLQHF
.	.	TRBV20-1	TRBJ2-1	TGCAGTGCTAGGGGGGGCTATGAGCAGTTCTTC	CSARGGYEQFF
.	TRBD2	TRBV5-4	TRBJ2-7	TGTGCCAGCAGCTTGGACGGAGCGGGGGGGCCGAGAGAGCAGTACTTC	CASSLDGAGGPREQYF
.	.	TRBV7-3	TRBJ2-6	TGTGCCAGCAGCTTAGGAGTCTCTGGGGCCAACGTCCTGACTTTC	CASSLGVSGANVLTF
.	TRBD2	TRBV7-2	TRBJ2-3	TGTGCCAGCAGCTTAATAGCGGGAAGCACAGATACGCAGTATTTT	CASSLIAGSTDTQYF
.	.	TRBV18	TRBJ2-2	TGTGCCAGCTCACCCGACCCGACAGTTACCACCGGGGAGCTGTTTTTT	CASSPDPTVTTGELFF
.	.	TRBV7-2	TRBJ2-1	TGTGCCAGCAGCTTAGTGGCGGGGCGAAGCAACAATGAGCAGTTCTTC	CASSLVAGRSNNEQFF
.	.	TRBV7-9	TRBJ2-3	TGTGCCAGCAGAACCACAGGGACAGATACGCAGTATTTT	CASRTTGTDTQYF
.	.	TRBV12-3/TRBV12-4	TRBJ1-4	TGTGCCAGCAGTTTGCGGAGGGGGGTAGAAAAACTGTTTTTT	CASSLRRGVEKLFF
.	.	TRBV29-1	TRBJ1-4	TGCAGCGTGGGGGACGGCCCGCATCGGCTGTTTTTT	CSVGDGPHRLFF
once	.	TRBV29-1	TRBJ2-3	TGCAGCGTCAAAGGGGGGTTGAGCACAGATACGCAGTATTTT	CSVKGGLSTDTQYF
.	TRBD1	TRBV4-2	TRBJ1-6	TGTGCCAGCAGCTTGGCACAGGGGGTGCGGAATTCACCCCTCCACTTT	CASSLAQGVRNSPLHF
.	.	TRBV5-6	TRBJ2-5	TGTGCCAGCAGCTTGGAGAGGGACGTTGCGGGGACCCAGTACTTC	CASSLERDVAGTQYF
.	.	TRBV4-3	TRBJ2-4	TGCGCCAGCAGCCAATTACAGGGTTCGGACATTCAGTACTTC	CASSQLQGSDIQYF
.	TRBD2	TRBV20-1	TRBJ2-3	TGCAGTGCTAGACGCCTAGCGGGGGGAGGCACAGATACGCAGTATTTT	CSARRLAGGGTDTQYF
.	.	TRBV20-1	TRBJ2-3	TGCAGTGCTAGACCAAGACTAGGAAGCACAGATACGCAGTATTTT	CSARPRLGSTDTQYF
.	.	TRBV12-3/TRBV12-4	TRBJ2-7	TGTGCCAGCAGCCTTACAAAGACAGTCTCCTACGAGCAGTACTTC	CASSLTKTVSYEQYF
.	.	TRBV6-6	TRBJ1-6	TGTGCCAGCCACCACCCTGCGGAGGGATATAATTCACCCCTCCACTTT	CASHHPAEGYNSPLHF
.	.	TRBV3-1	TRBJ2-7	TGTGCCAGCAGCCACCTCGCCCCTTACTCCTACGAGCAGTACTTC	CASSHLAPYSYEQYF
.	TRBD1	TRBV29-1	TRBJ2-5	TGCAGCGTTGAAGATCACAGGGGCTCCCGAGAGACCCAGTACTTC	CSVEDHRGSRETQYF
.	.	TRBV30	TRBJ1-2	TGTGCCTGGAGAAGGTTGTCAGGCGACCAGGGCTACACCTTC	CAWRRLSGDQGYTF
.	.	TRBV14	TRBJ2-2	TGTGCCAGCAGCCAACGAGTGAACGGGGAGCTGTTTTTT	CASSQRVNGELFF
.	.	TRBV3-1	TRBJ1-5	TGTGCCAGCAGCCCCTACGGGAGGGCTCAGCCCCAGCATTTT	CASSPYGRAQPQHF
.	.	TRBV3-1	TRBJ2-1	TGTGCCAGCAGCGACTTGTTTAGCTCCTACAATGAGCAGTTCTTC	CASSDLFSSYNEQFF
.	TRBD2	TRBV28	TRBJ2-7	TGTGCCAGCAGTTTAGGTAGCGGGGGGGCTCCCATTTACGAGCAGTACTTC	CASSLGSGGAPIYEQYF
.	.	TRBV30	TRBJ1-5	TGTGCCTGGAGTGGTGGGGCAGATCAGCCCCAGCATTTT	CAWSGGADQPQHF
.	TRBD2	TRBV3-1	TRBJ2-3	TGTGCCAGCAGCCGCCGGTGGACTAGTCTTGGGAAAGATACGCAGTATTTT	CASSRRWTSLGKDTQYF
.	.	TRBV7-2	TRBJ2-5	TGTGCCAGCAGCCCACGGGGGGCAGAGACCCAGTACTTC	CASSPRGAETQYF
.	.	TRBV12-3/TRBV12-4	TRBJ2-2	TGTGCCAGCAGTTTTGGCGGGTGGAACACCGGGGAGCTGTTTTTT	CASSFGGWNTGELFF
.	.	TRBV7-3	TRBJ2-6	TGTGCCAGCAGCCCAGACAGGAGTGGGGCCAACGTCCTGACTTTC	CASSPDRSGANVLTF
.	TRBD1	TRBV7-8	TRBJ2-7	TGTGCCAGCAGCTCGGACAGGGATGACGAGCAGTACTTC	CASSSDRDDEQYF
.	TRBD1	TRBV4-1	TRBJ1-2	TGCGCCAGCAGCCAAGAAGCCCTGGACAGGGTCTATGGCTACACCTTC	CASSQEALDRVYGYTF
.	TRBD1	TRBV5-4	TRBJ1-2	TGTGCCAGCAGCGTAAGGACAGGGGGAGGGTATGGCTACACCTTC	CASSVRTGGGYGYTF
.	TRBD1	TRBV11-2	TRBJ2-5	TGTGCCAGCAGCTTTCCCGGGACAGGGGGAGAGACCCAGTACTTC	CASSFPGTGGETQYF
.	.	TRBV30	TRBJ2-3	TGTGCCTGGAGCGTCGGGACAACTAGCACAGATACGCAGTATTTT	CAWSVGTTSTDTQYF
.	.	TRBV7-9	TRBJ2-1	TGTGCCAGTACTCAGGAGGTCAACGAGCAGTTCTTC	CASTQEVNEQFF
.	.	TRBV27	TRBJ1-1	TGTGCCAGCAGGGGGGGGGAGCACACTGAAGCTTTCTTT	CASRGGEHTEAFF
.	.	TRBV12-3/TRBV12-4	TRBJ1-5	TGTGCCAGCAGCCAGAGTAGCAATCAGCCCCAGCATTTT	CASSQSSNQPQHF